The 17 T cell receptor beta chains presented below share a single source sample, sequenced in a study of PD-1 blockade in classical Hodgkin lymphoma. The table came from immunoSEQ multiplex PCR; TCRdb's copy has only in-frame clones and leaves some out. The profile shows tens of thousands of clones, about 94% of them singletons. Time point noted: newly diagnosed, previously untreated cHL patient sample. The sample taken for sequencing was peripheral blood mononuclear cells (PBMCs). The receptors were gathered from a human donor with classical Hodgkin lymphoma.

The CDR3 nucleotides read TGTGCCAGCAGCTCCTTCCTCGCGCTAGCGGGGGGGGGCCAAGAGACCCAGTACTTC. Amino acids: CASSSFLALAGGGQETQYF. The chain links TRBV11-3 to TRBJ2-5; 12 bases map to TRBD2. The V gene end was trimmed by 4 bases and the J gene end by 1 base; junction bases not matched to a gene: 13. The CDR3 is made up of 19 amino acids. The germline V gene encodes CDR1 SGHNT and CDR2 YENEEA.

This chain links TRBV7-3 with TRBJ2-3, with a possible D match to TRBD1 (7 bases). The CDR3 spans 15 residues. CDR1 is SGHTA, CDR2 FQGTGA, per germline. V lost 1 base to trimming and J lost 5 bases, with 13 bases between them. The CDR3 nucleotides are TGTGCCAGCAGCTTAATTGGAGGGGGCCGAGATACGCAGTATTTT. Translation: CASSLIGGGRDTQYF.

This clone is a singleton in its sample. The genes are TRBV4-3 and TRBJ2-1, with TRBD2 identical over 11 bases. Looked up from germline, CDR1 is LGHNA and CDR2 is YSLEER. The CDR3 is 16 residues long. Germline trimming cut 0 bases from V and 4 bases from J; bases unmatched to any gene: 2. In nucleotides, the CDR3 is TGCGCCAGCAGCCAAGAATCTAGCGGGGGGTACAATGAGCAGTTCTTC. It codes for CASSQESSGGYNEQFF.

This chain links TRBV6-5 with TRBJ2-5; D gene uncertain. Trimming shortened V by 6 bases and J by 5 bases, and 7 bases separated the two germline ends. This CDR3 is built from 11 residues. The germline V gene encodes CDR1 MNHEY and CDR2 SVGAGI. For the CDR3, the DNA is TGTGCCAGCAGCCTGCGCGAGACCCAGTACTTC. It translates to CASSLRETQYF.

J is TRBJ2-7 and V is TRBV5-6; the match to TRBD2 covers 7 bases. Germline loops: CDR1 SGHDT, CDR2 YYEEEE. The CDR3 is 15 amino acids. The V and J ends lost 3 bases and 6 bases, in that order; junction bases with no gene match: 12. The CDR3 sequence is CASSYTTSDRFEQYF. The DNA for the CDR3 is TGTGCCAGCAGCTACACAACTAGCGATCGTTTCGAGCAGTACTTC.

The V gene is TRBV15, the J gene TRBJ2-7; no clear D. V was shortened by 3 bases and J by 2 bases, with 14 bases between the two germline ends. This CDR3 comprises 15 residues. Germline loops: CDR1 LNHNV, CDR2 YYDKDF (reference sequence). The CDR3 sequence: CATSSPQRGAYEQYF. Here the CDR3 DNA reads TGTGCCACCAGCAGTCCACAGCGAGGAGCCTACGAGCAGTACTTC.

This chain connects TRBV18 to TRBJ2-1, with 10 bases identical to TRBD2. This CDR3 is built from 17 residues. V shed 2 bases and J 5 bases; nucleotides not matched to a gene: 9. The germline CDR1 and CDR2 sequences are KGHSH and LQKENI. The CDR3 nucleotides read TGTGCCAGCTCACCAAAATCTAGCGGGAGTGGTAACAATGAGCAGTTCTTC. Translated, it gives CASSPKSSGSGNNEQFF.

The chain joins TRBV27 to TRBJ2-1; 7 nucleotides line up with TRBD1. CDR1 is MNHEY and CDR2 is SMNVEV in the germline V gene (reference sequence). V shed 11 bases and J 1 base; nucleotides not matched to a gene: 23. The CDR3 loop spans 19 amino acids. The DNA for the CDR3 is TGTGCCTCGGCACGAGGGGGCCGGTGGGGACATCCTTCCTACAATGAGCAGTTCTTC. Translating gives CASARGGRWGHPSYNEQFF.

The V and J genes are TRBV7-9 and TRBJ2-5; D call uncertain. Matching the DNA end better, TRBJ2-7 makes the J call doubtful. Germline V gene data show CDR1 as SEHNR and CDR2 as FQNEAQ (reference sequence). The CDR3 extends over 12 amino acids. The CDR3 DNA reads as TGTGCCAGCAGCTCCTTAATATACGAGCAGTACTTC. The encoded protein is CASSSLIYEQYF.

This chain joins TRBV9 and TRBJ1-5, with unresolved D. CDR3 length: 15 amino acids. Trimming took 0 bases from V and 0 from J, leaving 7 bases between them. The germline V gene has CDR1 SGDLS and CDR2 YYNGEE. CDR3 sequence (DNA): TGTGCCAGCAGCGTAGGACAAGATAGCAATCAGCCCCAGCATTTT. As protein: CASSVGQDSNQPQHF.

Here the CDR3 DNA reads TGCAGTGCTAGATTGGGAGCGGGGCAGTTCTTC. It translates to CSARLGAGQFF. V gene TRBV20-1 combines with J gene TRBJ2-1, with D perhaps TRBD2 (6 bases). The germline V gene encodes CDR1 DFQATT and CDR2 SNEGSKA (reference sequence). This CDR3 spans 11 amino acids. The V end was cut by 2 bases, the J end by 12 bases, with 11 bases between.

J is TRBJ2-5 and V is TRBV11-2, with D perhaps matching TRBD2 (5 bases). The CDR3 has 15 amino acids. V was pared by 5 bases and J by 4 bases, with 17 bases between. Germline loops: CDR1 SGHAT, CDR2 FQNNGV. Here the CDR3 reads CASSGPFGVGETQYF. Written as DNA, the CDR3 is TGTGCCAGCAGCGGACCTTTCGGGGTGGGAGAGACCCAGTACTTC.

The chain is built from TRBV7-2 and TRBJ2-1; D might be TRBD2 (5 bases). The germline V gene has CDR1 SGHTA and CDR2 FQGNSA. V lost 2 bases to trimming and J lost 8 bases, with 25 bases between them. CDR3 length equals 18 residues. The CDR3 is CASSLFIVTSSYRDEQFF. DNA of the CDR3: TGTGCCAGCAGCTTATTTATAGTTACGTCTAGCTACCGCGATGAGCAGTTCTTC.

The rearrangement uses TRBV25-1 and TRBJ1-2, with D possibly matching TRBD1 (5 bases). The germline CDR1 and CDR2 sequences are MGHDK and SYGVNS. The CDR3 has 11 residues. The V end was cut by 2 bases, the J end by 10 bases, with 8 bases between. CDR3 sequence: CASSEDRFYTF. In DNA, the CDR3 is TGTGCCAGCAGTGAAGACAGATTCTACACCTTC.

This chain connects TRBV7-2 to TRBJ2-3; TRBD2 aligns across 8 bases. V was clipped by 5 bases and J by 6 bases; unmatched bases: 7. Per the germline V gene, CDR1 is SGHTA and CDR2 is FQGNSA. This CDR3 has 14 residues. CDR3 coding DNA: TGTGCCAGCAGCACCCAGCGGGGGCGGGATACGCAGTATTTT. This encodes CASSTQRGRDTQYF.

This clone has only one observation. The chain couples TRBV7-2 to TRBJ2-3, with D possibly TRBD1 on 5 matching bases. Trimming stripped 1 base from V and 5 bases from J, with 13 bases between. CDR1 is SGHTA, CDR2 FQGNSA, per germline. This CDR3 is 15 amino acids long. The CDR3 reads CASSLDKQGRDTQYF. The CDR3, as DNA: TGTGCCAGCAGCTTAGATAAGCAGGGTAGAGATACGCAGTATTTT.

This rearrangement joins TRBV19 to TRBJ1-4; D uncertain. V lost 4 bases and J 5 bases, leaving 11 bases between the germline ends. Germline V gives CDR1 LNHDA, CDR2 SQIVND (reference sequence). This CDR3 is 14 amino acids long. CDR3 sequence: CASSNRKRNEKLFF. The CDR3 DNA reads TGTGCCAGTAGTAACAGAAAACGAAATGAAAAACTGTTTTTT.